The clone carrying this T cell receptor beta chain was seen repeatedly, ten times or more. These data are taken from a study of T cells in Graves' hyperthyroidism and ophthalmopathy. Study at large: Peripheral blood draws took place at initial diagnosis, ahead of any treatment.

The TCR beta CDR3 regions underwent amplification using RNA transcripts as the source. An initial round of RT-PCR targeting the TCR CDR3 relied on the HTBI primer set. TCRdb processed the multiplex PCR reads anew with MiXCR; each CDR3 protein has one entry. Found here are about 350,000 distinct CDR3 sequences, 15% to 20% of them singletons; the top ten hold about a sixth. CDR3 length: 14 amino acids. V shed 4 bases, J shed 1 base, and the junction held 6 bases outside the gene matches. Germline-derived CDR1 and CDR2 are SQVTM and ANQGSEA. Fresh peripheral blood, 10 ml, was the source of the PBMCs. The sequence was collected from a woman between 35 and 50 years old with Graves' ophthalmopathy. This rearrangement joins TRBV29-1 to TRBJ2-7; 8 nucleotides line up with TRBD2. The sample consisted of blood. The CDR3 DNA is TGCAGCGTTGGAACCGGGAGGGCATCCTACGAGCAGTACTTC. It encodes CSVGTGRASYEQYF.